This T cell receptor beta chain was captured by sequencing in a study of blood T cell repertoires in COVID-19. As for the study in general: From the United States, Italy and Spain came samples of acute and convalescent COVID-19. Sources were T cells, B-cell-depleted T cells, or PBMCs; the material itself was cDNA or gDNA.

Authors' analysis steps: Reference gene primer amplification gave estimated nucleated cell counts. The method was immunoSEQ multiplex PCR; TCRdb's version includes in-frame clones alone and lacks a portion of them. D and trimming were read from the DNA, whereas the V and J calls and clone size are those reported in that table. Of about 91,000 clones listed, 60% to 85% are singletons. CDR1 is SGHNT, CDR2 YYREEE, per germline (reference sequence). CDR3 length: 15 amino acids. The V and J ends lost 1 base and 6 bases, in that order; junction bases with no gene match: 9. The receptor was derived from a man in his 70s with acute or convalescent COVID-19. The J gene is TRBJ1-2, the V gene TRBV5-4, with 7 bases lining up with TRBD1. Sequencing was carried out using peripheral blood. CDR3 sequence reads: CASSLRQGFGDGYTF. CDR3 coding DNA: TGTGCCAGCAGCTTGAGACAGGGCTTCGGGGATGGCTACACCTTC.